This TCR beta chain was obtained from a study of cytomegalovirus exposure and HLA in healthy donors. Whole-study context: The approximately 120 validation repertoires, a later analysis reported, used the same platform as the 600 to 700 first-cohort repertoires. Findings and caveats of the study: In the 130 or so validation repertoires, a later analysis found that first-cohort TCR clusters tended to co-occur. The authors enumerated 150 to 200 TCR beta chains as linked to cytomegalovirus.

Germline V gene sequence: CDR1 SEHNR, CDR2 FQNEAQ (reference sequence). CDR3 size: 13 residues. V was pared by 1 base and J by 10 bases, with 12 bases between. On this clone itself: Its matching antigen is unknown.

TCRdb's copy holds only in-frame clones and misses some; the assay was immunoSEQ multiplex PCR. The data contain roughly 200,000 clones, about four fifths of them singletons. This TCR was sampled from a woman in her late teens or twenties in good health and CMV-seropositive. The chain has TRBV7-9 and TRBJ2-3; D perhaps matches TRBD2 (6 bases). Sequencing was done on a sample of PBMCs. CDR3 nucleotide sequence: TGTGCCAGCAGCTTAGGGGGGGAGGTCTCGCAGTATTTT. Residues: CASSLGGEVSQYF.